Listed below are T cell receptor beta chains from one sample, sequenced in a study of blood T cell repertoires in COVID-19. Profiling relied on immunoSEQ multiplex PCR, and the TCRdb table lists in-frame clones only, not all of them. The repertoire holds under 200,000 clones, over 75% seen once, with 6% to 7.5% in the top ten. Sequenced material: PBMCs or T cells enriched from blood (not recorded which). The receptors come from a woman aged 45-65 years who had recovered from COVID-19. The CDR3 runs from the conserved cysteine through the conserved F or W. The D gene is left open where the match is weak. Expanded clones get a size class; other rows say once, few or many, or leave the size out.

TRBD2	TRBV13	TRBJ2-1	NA	TGTGCCAGCAGCCTTCTGGGGGGAGGGCTAAACTACAATGAGCAGTTCTTC	CASSLLGGGLNYNEQFF
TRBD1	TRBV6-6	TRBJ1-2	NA	TGTGCCAGCAGTCCGGGACAGGGGGCAAGGCAAATCTGGAGCGGCTACACCTTC	CASSPGQGARQIWSGYTF
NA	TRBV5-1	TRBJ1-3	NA	TGCGCCAGCAGCTTGGACAGCTCTGGAAACACCATATATTTT	CASSLDSSGNTIYF
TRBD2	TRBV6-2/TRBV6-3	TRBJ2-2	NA	TGTGCCAGCAGTTACTCCGGCCTAGCGGGAGGCACCGGGGAGCTGTTTTTT	CASSYSGLAGGTGELFF
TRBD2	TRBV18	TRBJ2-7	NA	TGTGCCAGCTCACCAAGAATAGCGGGAGGGCCGGGGGAGCAGTACTTC	CASSPRIAGGPGEQYF
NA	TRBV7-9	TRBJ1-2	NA	TGTGCCAGCAGCCCATCGGGGGTCGGCTATGGCTACACCTTC	CASSPSGVGYGYTF
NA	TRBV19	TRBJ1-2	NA	TGTGCCAGTAGTGCGGAGCGTGGCTACACCTTC	CASSAERGYTF
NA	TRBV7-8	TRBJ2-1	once	TGTGCCAGCAGCTCACAGGGTTACAATGAGCAGTTCTTC	CASSSQGYNEQFF
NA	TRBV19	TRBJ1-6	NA	TGTGCCAGTAGACCGGGTAGCTCCTATAATTCACCCCTCCACTTT	CASRPGSSYNSPLHF
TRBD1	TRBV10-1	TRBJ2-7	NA	TGCGCCAGCAGTGAAGGGGGCCAGCAGTACTTC	CASSEGGQQYF
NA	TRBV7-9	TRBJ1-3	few	TGTGCCAGCAGCTTAGCGGGGGGAAGCTCTGGAAACACCATATATTTT	CASSLAGGSSGNTIYF
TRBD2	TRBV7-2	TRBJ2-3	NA	TGTGCCAGCAGCTTTAGCGGGAGCACTAGCACAGATACGCAGTATTTT	CASSFSGSTSTDTQYF
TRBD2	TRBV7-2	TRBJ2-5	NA	TGTGCCAGCAGCTTAGCGGGTTGGGGAGCGGGAGGTGAGACCCAGTACTTC	CASSLAGWGAGGETQYF
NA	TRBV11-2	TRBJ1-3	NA	TGTGCCAGCAGCTTCAGGCAGGGGATAGAAGGAAACACCATATATTTT	CASSFRQGIEGNTIYF
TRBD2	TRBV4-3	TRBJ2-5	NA	TGCGCCAGCAGCCAAGGCCTGGCGGGAGTGGGGGAGACCCAGTACTTC	CASSQGLAGVGETQYF
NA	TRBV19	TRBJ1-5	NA	TGTGCCAGTAGTATCGGGGGTATGTTCGGCCAGCCCCAGCATTTT	CASSIGGMFGQPQHF
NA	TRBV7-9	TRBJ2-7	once	TGTGCCAGCAGCTCCCGGAGCGAGCAGTACTTC	CASSSRSEQYF
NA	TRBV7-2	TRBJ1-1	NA	TGTGCCAGCAGCCCTAGGAGGGGGAACACTGAAGCTTTCTTT	CASSPRRGNTEAFF
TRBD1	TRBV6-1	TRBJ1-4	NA	TGTGCCAGCAGTGACGGTGGGACAGCGGGTGAAAAACTGTTTTTT	CASSDGGTAGEKLFF
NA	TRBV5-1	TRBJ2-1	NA	TGCGCCAGCAGCTTACAGAGAAATGAGCAGTTCTTC	CASSLQRNEQFF
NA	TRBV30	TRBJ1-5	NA	TGTGCCTGGAGTGTGGTGGGGCACAATAGCAATCAGCCCCAGCATTTT	CAWSVVGHNSNQPQHF
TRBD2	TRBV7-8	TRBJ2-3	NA	TGTGCCAGCAGCTTAAGAGAGACTAGCGGGAGTTGGGGCTACACAGATACGCAGTATTTT	CASSLRETSGSWGYTDTQYF
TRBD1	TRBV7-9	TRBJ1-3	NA	TGTGCCAGCAGTCTTCAGGGGGCTGGGTTGAACACCATATATTTT	CASSLQGAGLNTIYF
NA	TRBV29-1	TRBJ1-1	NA	TGCAGCGGATCACAGGCCCAAAACACTGAAGCTTTCTTT	CSGSQAQNTEAFF
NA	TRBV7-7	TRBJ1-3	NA	TGTGCTAGCAGCTTAGCTCGGGACTCCTTTAGCTCTGGAAACACCATATATTTT	CASSLARDSFSSGNTIYF
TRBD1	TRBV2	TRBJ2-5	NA	TGTGCCAGCAGTGCGGGACAGGGGGCCTGGGAGACCCAGTACTTC	CASSAGQGAWETQYF
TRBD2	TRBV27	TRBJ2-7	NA	TGTGCCAGCAGTTCGGCCTTGGGACTAGCAGCCGAGCAGTACTTC	CASSSALGLAAEQYF
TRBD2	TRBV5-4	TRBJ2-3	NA	TGTGCCAGCAGCCAACCACCAAGCGGGAGGGCCAGGGATACGCAGTATTTT	CASSQPPSGRARDTQYF
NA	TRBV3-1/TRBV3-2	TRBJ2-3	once	TGTGCCAGCAGCCAAGATTCAGGGGTAGATACGCAGTATTTT	CASSQDSGVDTQYF
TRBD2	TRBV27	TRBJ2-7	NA	TGTGCCAGCAGTTTAGCTAGCGGCGAGCAGTACTTC	CASSLASGEQYF
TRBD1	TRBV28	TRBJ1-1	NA	TGTGCCAGCAGACGACAGGGTTTTGGGAACACTGAAGCTTTCTTT	CASRRQGFGNTEAFF
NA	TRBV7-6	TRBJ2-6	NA	TGTGCCAGCAGCTTAAGTTGGGGTGCAGGGTCTGGGGCCAACGTCCTGACTTTC	CASSLSWGAGSGANVLTF
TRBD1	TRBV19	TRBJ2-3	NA	TGTGCCAGTAGTCTGGAGGGACAGGTCCTCACAGATACGCAGTATTTT	CASSLEGQVLTDTQYF
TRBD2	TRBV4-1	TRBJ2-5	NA	TGCGCCAGCGGGATTGCGGGGGGCTTCCAGGCGGAGACCCAGTACTTC	CASGIAGGFQAETQYF
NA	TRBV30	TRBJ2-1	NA	TGTGCCTGGAGTGTACGGGCTAGCGAAGGGGTGCAGTTCTTC	CAWSVRASEGVQFF
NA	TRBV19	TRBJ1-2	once	TGTGCCAGTTCCGGCCACAGGGAAGGGTATGGCTACACCTTC	CASSGHREGYGYTF
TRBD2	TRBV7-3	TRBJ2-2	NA	TGTGCCAGCAGTGAGGGCGGGAGGACACCCACCGGGGAGCTGTTTTTT	CASSEGGRTPTGELFF
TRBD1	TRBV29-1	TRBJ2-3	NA	TGCAGCGTATCGGACAGGGTCCCAGATACGCAGTATTTT	CSVSDRVPDTQYF
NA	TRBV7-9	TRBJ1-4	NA	TGTGCCAGCAGCACCGGGATCAATGAAAAACTGTTTTTT	CASSTGINEKLFF
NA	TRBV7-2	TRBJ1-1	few	TGTGCCAGCAGCTTAGGACAGAACACTGAAGCTTTCTTT	CASSLGQNTEAFF
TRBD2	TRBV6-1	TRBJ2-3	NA	TGTGCCAGCAGTGCGACTAGCGGAGACTCGGAAGATACGCAGTATTTT	CASSATSGDSEDTQYF
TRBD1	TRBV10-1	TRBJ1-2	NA	TGCGCCAGCAGTGAGTCGGACAGGGGGACAGGGTATGGCTACACCTTC	CASSESDRGTGYGYTF
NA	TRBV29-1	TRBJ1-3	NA	TGCAGCGCCAGTAGCCAGAGTGGGTCTGGAAACACCATATATTTT	CSASSQSGSGNTIYF
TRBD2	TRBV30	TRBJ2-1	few	TGTGCCTGGAGTCCCACGGGACTAGCGGGATTAAGGGGAGAGCAGTTCTTC	CAWSPTGLAGLRGEQFF
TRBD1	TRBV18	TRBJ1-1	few	TGTGCCAGCTCCCTCACCGGGAAGGGGGCAACTGAAGCTTTCTTT	CASSLTGKGATEAFF
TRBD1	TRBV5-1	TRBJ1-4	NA	TGCGCCAGCAGCTTGACAGGGGTGACTAATGAAAAACTGTTTTTT	CASSLTGVTNEKLFF
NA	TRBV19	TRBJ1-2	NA	TGTGCCAGTAGTATTCGGGGGGACTATGGCTACACCTTC	CASSIRGDYGYTF
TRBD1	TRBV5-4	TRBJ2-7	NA	TGTGCCAGCAGCTTTGGGACAGGGGACTCCTACGAGCAGTACTTC	CASSFGTGDSYEQYF